These T cell receptor beta chains were read from a single sample in a study of blood T cell repertoires in COVID-19. Only in-frame clones appear in the TCRdb table, and some are missing; sequencing was by immunoSEQ multiplex PCR. Of 300,000 to 450,000 clones listed, around 84% were seen once; the top ten hold 3%. Sequenced input: peripheral blood. Receptors originate from a human donor in a cohort sampled during active COVID-19. The CDR3 runs from the conserved cysteine through the conserved F or W. Fields, in order: J gene, clone size, D gene, V gene, CDR3 protein, CDR3 DNA. D genes are given only for firm matches. Clone size is not always given. Where it is, it says once, few, many or a class for expanded clones.

j_call: TRBJ2-7
clone_size: -
d_call: TRBD2
v_call: TRBV10-3
cdr3_aa: CAVQRLAGASEQYF
cdr3_nt: TGTGCCGTACAACGACTAGCGGGAGCATCCGAGCAGTACTTC

j_call: TRBJ1-1
clone_size: -
d_call: TRBD1
v_call: TRBV5-1
cdr3_aa: CASSYRDRVGAEAFF
cdr3_nt: TGCGCCAGCAGCTACCGGGACAGGGTGGGGGCGGAAGCTTTCTTT

j_call: TRBJ1-5
clone_size: -
d_call: -
v_call: TRBV7-8
cdr3_aa: CASSPTDPGRDRHF
cdr3_nt: TGTGCCAGCAGCCCTACGGATCCAGGGAGGGATAGGCATTTT

j_call: TRBJ2-3
clone_size: -
d_call: TRBD2
v_call: TRBV5-3
cdr3_aa: CARSPSLGAGGPTDTQYF
cdr3_nt: TGTGCCAGAAGCCCAAGTTTGGGGGCGGGAGGCCCCACAGATACGCAGTATTTT

j_call: TRBJ2-5
clone_size: -
d_call: -
v_call: TRBV19
cdr3_aa: CASSIGVAAESETQYF
cdr3_nt: TGTGCCAGTAGTATAGGAGTAGCAGCTGAGTCGGAGACCCAGTACTTC

j_call: TRBJ2-7
clone_size: -
d_call: TRBD1
v_call: TRBV5-4
cdr3_aa: CASSSGQSYSYEQYF
cdr3_nt: TGTGCCAGCAGCTCGGGACAGTCCTACTCCTACGAGCAGTACTTC

j_call: TRBJ2-2
clone_size: -
d_call: TRBD1
v_call: TRBV19
cdr3_aa: CASSLQTGGTTGELFF
cdr3_nt: TGTGCCAGTAGTCTTCAGACAGGGGGCACTACCGGGGAGCTGTTTTTT

j_call: TRBJ2-3
clone_size: -
d_call: -
v_call: TRBV5-1
cdr3_aa: CASSLGARGDTQYF
cdr3_nt: TGCGCCAGCAGCTTGGGAGCGAGGGGGGATACGCAGTATTTT

j_call: TRBJ2-5
clone_size: once
d_call: -
v_call: TRBV9
cdr3_aa: CASSVQGLRETQYF
cdr3_nt: TGTGCCAGCAGCGTACAGGGGTTGCGGGAGACCCAGTACTTC

j_call: TRBJ2-7
clone_size: -
d_call: TRBD2
v_call: TRBV6-5
cdr3_aa: CASRSGRAAYF
cdr3_nt: TGTGCCAGCAGAAGCGGGAGGGCCGCGTACTTC

j_call: TRBJ1-2
clone_size: -
d_call: -
v_call: TRBV6-5
cdr3_aa: CASMRGSTYGYTF
cdr3_nt: TGTGCCAGCATGCGGGGGAGCACCTATGGCTACACCTTC

j_call: TRBJ2-7
clone_size: -
d_call: TRBD1
v_call: TRBV19
cdr3_aa: CASSKETTGGSIKQYF
cdr3_nt: TGTGCCAGTAGTAAGGAAACAACAGGGGGGTCGATTAAGCAGTACTTC

j_call: TRBJ1-2
clone_size: -
d_call: -
v_call: TRBV19
cdr3_aa: CASSINVGEGGYTF
cdr3_nt: TGTGCCAGTAGTATTAATGTGGGCGAAGGAGGCTACACCTTC

j_call: TRBJ2-2
clone_size: -
d_call: TRBD1
v_call: TRBV24-1
cdr3_aa: CATSNNRGGNTGELFF
cdr3_nt: TGTGCCACCAGTAACAACAGGGGTGGGAACACCGGGGAGCTGTTTTTT

j_call: TRBJ2-3
clone_size: -
d_call: TRBD2
v_call: TRBV28
cdr3_aa: CASRRRFWREGGKTQYF
cdr3_nt: TGTGCCAGCCGACGAAGATTTTGGCGGGAGGGGGGAAAGACGCAGTATTTT

j_call: TRBJ1-2
clone_size: -
d_call: TRBD1
v_call: TRBV6-6
cdr3_aa: CASNNRGVYGYTF
cdr3_nt: TGTGCCAGCAACAACAGGGGCGTCTATGGCTACACCTTC

j_call: TRBJ2-5
clone_size: -
d_call: TRBD2
v_call: TRBV5-4
cdr3_aa: CASSLDGGLAGGDQYF
cdr3_nt: TGTGCCAGCAGCTTGGACGGGGGGCTAGCGGGAGGGGATCAATACTTC

j_call: TRBJ1-1
clone_size: once
d_call: -
v_call: TRBV5-1
cdr3_aa: CASSFRSGSPLAFF
cdr3_nt: TGCGCCAGCAGCTTCCGGAGCGGTAGCCCCCTCGCTTTCTTT

j_call: TRBJ2-1
clone_size: -
d_call: -
v_call: TRBV19
cdr3_aa: CASSMGAGDKFF
cdr3_nt: TGTGCCAGTAGTATGGGGGCGGGGGATAAGTTCTTC

j_call: TRBJ1-5
clone_size: -
d_call: -
v_call: TRBV21-1
cdr3_aa: CASTVRGGYSNQPQHF
cdr3_nt: TGTGCCAGCACGGTCCGGGGGGGTTATAGCAATCAGCCCCAGCATTTT

j_call: TRBJ2-5
clone_size: -
d_call: TRBD2
v_call: TRBV28
cdr3_aa: CASSPPGLAEQETQYF
cdr3_nt: TGTGCCAGCAGCCCCCCGGGACTAGCGGAACAAGAGACCCAGTACTTC

j_call: TRBJ2-7
clone_size: -
d_call: TRBD2
v_call: TRBV4-1
cdr3_aa: CASSQVLASGGAKYEQYF
cdr3_nt: TGCGCCAGCAGCCAAGTACTTGCTAGCGGGGGGGCAAAGTACGAGCAGTACTTC

j_call: TRBJ2-1
clone_size: -
d_call: TRBD2
v_call: TRBV2
cdr3_aa: CASSPSGRAGEQFF
cdr3_nt: TGTGCCAGCAGTCCGAGCGGGAGGGCCGGGGAGCAGTTCTTC

j_call: TRBJ1-1
clone_size: many
d_call: TRBD1
v_call: TRBV4-2
cdr3_aa: CASSPRGLAEAFF
cdr3_nt: TGTGCCAGCAGCCCCAGGGGGTTGGCTGAAGCTTTCTTT

j_call: TRBJ2-6
clone_size: -
d_call: -
v_call: TRBV7-2
cdr3_aa: CASNLPGGSGANVLTF
cdr3_nt: TGTGCCAGCAACCTACCCGGCGGCTCTGGGGCCAACGTCCTGACTTTC

j_call: TRBJ2-3
clone_size: -
d_call: -
v_call: TRBV29-1
cdr3_aa: CSSTSTLSAAPDTQYF
cdr3_nt: TGCAGCTCCACCTCAACATTATCCGCGGCTCCAGATACGCAGTATTTT

j_call: TRBJ1-2
clone_size: -
d_call: TRBD1
v_call: TRBV24-1
cdr3_aa: CATSDQDRDYGYTF
cdr3_nt: TGTGCCACCAGTGACCAAGACAGGGACTATGGCTACACCTTC

j_call: TRBJ2-7
clone_size: -
d_call: TRBD2
v_call: TRBV28
cdr3_aa: CASTLKLAGPYEQYF
cdr3_nt: TGTGCCAGCACCTTAAAACTAGCGGGTCCCTACGAGCAGTACTTC

j_call: TRBJ1-3
clone_size: -
d_call: TRBD1
v_call: TRBV28
cdr3_aa: CASSVRTGGNTIYF
cdr3_nt: TGTGCCAGCAGTGTAAGGACAGGAGGAAACACCATATATTTT